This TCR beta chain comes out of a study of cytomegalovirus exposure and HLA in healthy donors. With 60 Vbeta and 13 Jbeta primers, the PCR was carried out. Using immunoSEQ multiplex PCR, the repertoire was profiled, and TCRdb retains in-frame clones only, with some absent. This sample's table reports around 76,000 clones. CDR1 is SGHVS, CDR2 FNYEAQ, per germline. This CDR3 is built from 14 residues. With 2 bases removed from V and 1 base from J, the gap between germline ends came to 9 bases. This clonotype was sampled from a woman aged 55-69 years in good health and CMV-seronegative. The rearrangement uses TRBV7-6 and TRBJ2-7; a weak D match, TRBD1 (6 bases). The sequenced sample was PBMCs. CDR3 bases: TGTGCCAGCAGCTTACGCCAGGGGTCCTACGAGCAGTACTTC. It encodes CASSLRQGSYEQYF. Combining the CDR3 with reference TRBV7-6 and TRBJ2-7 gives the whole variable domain GAGVSQSPRYKVTKRGQDVALRCDPISGHVSLYWYRQALGQGPEFLTYFNYEAQQDKSGLPNDRFSAERPEGSISTLTIQRTEQRDSAMYRCASSLRQGSYEQYFGPGTRLTVT.